The present T cell receptor (beta chain) was sequenced within a study of blood T cell repertoires in COVID-19. Overall study: Acute and convalescent COVID-19 samples came from the United States, Italy and Spain. Nucleic acid was either cDNA or gDNA, and it came from T cells, B-cell-depleted T cells, or PBMCs.

Original methodology: Researchers report that nucleated cell counts were estimated from reference gene primer amplification. Assay: immunoSEQ multiplex PCR; the TCRdb copy retains only in-frame clones and omits some. V and J calls and clone size are those listed in that table; D and trimming were worked out from the DNA. The table has about 59,000 clones, 90% seen once. The sequence came from a man aged 80 or over with acute or convalescent COVID-19. The sample comprised peripheral blood.

CDR3 loop: CASSSRGLAGGLETQYF. The CDR3, as DNA: TGTGCCAGCAGCTCCAGGGGACTAGCGGGGGGGTTAGAGACCCAGTACTTC. V gene TRBV7-9 combines with J gene TRBJ2-5; 16 nucleotides match TRBD2. This CDR3 region has 17 residues. Germline-derived CDR1 and CDR2 are SEHNR and FQNEAQ (reference sequence). Trimming cost V 4 bases and J 4 bases; bases outside gene matches: 6.